Below, 21 T cell receptor beta chains from the same sample are listed, as sequenced in a study of OX40 agonist ivuxolimab in advanced cancers. The assay was immunoSEQ multiplex PCR, and TCRdb's table has in-frame clones only and misses some. The repertoire holds around 76,000 clones, with around 86% as singletons. The sequences come from CD4+ or CD8+ T cells sorted from blood, collected in a trial of the OX40 agonist ivuxolimab. These receptors were taken from an adult with an advanced solid tumor such as melanoma, head and neck, liver or kidney cancer.

The CDR3 bases are TGTGCCTTTGACAGGGGAGTAACAAACTATGGCTACACCTTC. Protein: CAFDRGVTNYGYTF. V usage is TRBV30 and J usage is TRBJ1-2; TRBD1 agrees at 8 bases. This CDR3 has 14 residues. V dropped 7 bases and J dropped 2; count of bases not matched to a gene: 9. Germline CDR1 GTSNPN, CDR2 SVGIG (reference sequence).

V is TRBV11-3 and J is TRBJ2-5, with a possible D match to TRBD1 (5 bases). Germline V gene data show CDR1 as SGHNT and CDR2 as YENEEA. Trimming removed 0 bases from V and 1 base from J, with 9 bases in between. This CDR3 spans 15 amino acids. DNA of the CDR3: TGTGCCAGCAGCTTAGATCGACAGCCCCAAGAGACCCAGTACTTC. Its protein product is CASSLDRQPQETQYF.

There are a few counts of this clone. The chain joins TRBV4-1 to TRBJ2-7; D is perhaps TRBD2 (5 bases). This CDR3 contains 13 residues. The germline gives CDR1 MGHRA, CDR2 YSYEKL. The V gene lost 11 bases and the J gene lost 5 bases, with 19 bases spanning the gap. The CDR3 DNA is TGCGCCTTTCCGGACGGTCTCGGGGACGAGCAGTACTTC. Translating it yields CAFPDGLGDEQYF.

The chain links TRBV14 to TRBJ1-6; D gene ambiguous. The CDR3 extends over 13 amino acids. Germline V CDR1 and CDR2: SGHDN, FVKESK. The V and J ends lost 1 base and 10 bases respectively, with 8 bases between them. CDR3 sequence (DNA): TGTGCCAGCAGCCAAGCGTTAGACTCACCCCTCCACTTT. It codes for CASSQALDSPLHF.

The V call is TRBV10-3, the J call TRBJ2-7; 8 positions agree with TRBD2. The CDR3 spans 16 residues. Losses at the gene ends were 4 bases for V and 0 bases for J; bases not matched to a gene: 8. Germline CDR1 reads ENHRY; CDR2 reads SYGVKD. CDR3: CAISGSREGSSYEQYF. The CDR3 bases are TGTGCCATCAGTGGGAGTCGGGAGGGAAGCTCCTACGAGCAGTACTTC.

The chain combines TRBV5-4 with TRBJ2-5; D gene ambiguous. Germline-derived CDR1 and CDR2 are SGHNT and YYREEE (reference sequence). The V end was cut by 4 bases, the J end by 0 bases, with 7 bases between. The CDR3 has 13 amino acids. CDR3 nucleotides: TGTGCCAGCAGCCCCCAAAACCAAGAGACCCAGTACTTC. Amino acids: CASSPQNQETQYF. Supplemented by reference TRBV5-4 and TRBJ2-5, the full variable domain reads ETGVTQSPTHLIKTRGQQVTLRCSSQSGHNTVSWYQQALGQGPQFIFQYYREEENGRGNFPPRFSGLQFPNYSSELNVNALELDDSALYLCASSPQNQETQYFGPGTRLLVL.

As DNA, the CDR3 is TGTGCCAGTATGTATAATGAAAAACTGTTTTTT. Protein product: CASMYNEKLFF. The gene calls are TRBV25-1 and TRBJ1-4, with no clear D. This CDR3 comprises 11 residues. V lost 9 bases to trimming and J lost 4 bases, with 6 bases between them. In germline, CDR1 is MGHDK, CDR2 SYGVNS.

The chain combines TRBV6-6 with TRBJ2-1, with a weak D call TRBD1 (5 bases). V lost 6 bases and J 7 bases, leaving 10 bases between the germline ends. The germline V gene has CDR1 MNHNY and CDR2 SVGAGI (reference sequence). The CDR3 runs 12 residues. CDR3 sequence reads: CASRSGMNEQFF. The DNA of the CDR3 is TGTGCCAGCAGGTCAGGGATGAATGAGCAGTTCTTC.

The J gene is TRBJ1-1, the V gene TRBV5-1; 9 bases fit TRBD1. V was clipped by 4 bases and J by 4 bases; unmatched bases: 14. The CDR3 has 17 residues. Germline CDR1 is SGHRS and CDR2 is YFSETQ. The CDR3 region is CASSPQGAGSLGTEAFF. CDR3 sequence (DNA): TGCGCCAGCAGCCCACAGGGGGCTGGTTCTTTGGGCACTGAAGCTTTCTTT. Full variable domain (missing parts from reference TRBV5-1 and TRBJ1-1): KAGVTQTPRYLIKTRGQQVTLSCSPISGHRSVSWYQQTPGQGLQFLFEYFSETQRNKGNFPGRFSGRQFSNSRSEMNVSTLELGDSALYLCASSPQGAGSLGTEAFFGQGTRLTVV.

V is TRBV6-5 and J is TRBJ1-2; a weak D match, TRBD1 (6 bases). The CDR3 spans 13 residues. Germline V gives CDR1 MNHEY, CDR2 SVGAGI. V lost 3 bases and J lost 3, with 8 bases in between. CDR3 in amino acids: CASSYGGDYGYTF. The CDR3 bases are TGTGCCAGCAGTTATGGGGGCGACTATGGCTACACCTTC.

V gene TRBV30 combines with J gene TRBJ2-5; the D call may be TRBD1 or TRBD2 (5 bases each). Germline V gives CDR1 GTSNPN, CDR2 SVGIG (reference sequence). This CDR3 has 14 amino acids. V lost 3 bases and J lost 3, with 14 bases in between. The DNA of the CDR3 is TGTGCCTGGAGGTCTAAGGGGAGCGAAGAGACCCAGTACTTC. This gives the protein CAWRSKGSEETQYF.

The chain has TRBV28 and TRBJ1-5; perhaps TRBD1 as D (6 bases). Per the germline V gene, CDR1 is MDHEN and CDR2 is SYDVKM. This CDR3 contains 15 residues. The V and J ends lost 7 bases and 1 base respectively, with 14 bases between them. CDR3 nucleotide sequence: TGTGCCAGCAACACAGGAGGGGGAAGCAATCAGCCCCAGCATTTT. It encodes CASNTGGGSNQPQHF.

The rearrangement joins TRBV5-1 to TRBJ1-3, with 7 bases identical to TRBD1. Germline lookup yields CDR1 SGHRS and CDR2 YFSETQ. The V gene end was trimmed by 3 bases and the J gene end by 0 bases; junction bases not matched to a gene: 3. The CDR3 is 15 residues long. CDR3 residues: CASSSTGASGNTIYF. In DNA form, the CDR3 reads TGCGCCAGCAGCTCTACAGGGGCCTCTGGAAACACCATATATTTT.

The chain joins TRBV14 to TRBJ1-3, with a weak D call TRBD1 (5 bases). Germline V lookup: CDR1 SGHDN, CDR2 FVKESK. With 4 bases removed from V and 0 bases from J, the gap between germline ends came to 25 bases. The CDR3 has 20 amino acids. The CDR3 reads CASSPMRLGGGLLSGNTIYF. The CDR3 DNA reads as TGTGCCAGCAGCCCGATGCGGCTTGGGGGAGGACTTCTCTCTGGAAACACCATATATTTT.

This sequence joins TRBV30 and TRBJ1-6; tentative D call: TRBD1 (6 bases). This CDR3 comprises 13 residues. Germline V gene lookup returns CDR1 GTSNPN and CDR2 SVGIG (reference sequence). Trimming pared 1 base from V and 10 bases from J, leaving 11 bases between. CDR3 residues: CAWSERQESPLHF. CDR3 nucleotide sequence: TGTGCCTGGAGTGAGAGACAGGAATCACCCCTCCACTTT.

The chain employs TRBV30 and TRBJ1-6, with D hard to call. Trimming stripped 0 bases from V and 9 bases from J, with 12 bases between. Germline-derived CDR1 and CDR2 are GTSNPN and SVGIG (reference sequence). The CDR3 length is 14 residues. The CDR3 protein is CAWSVSPSGSPLHF. For the CDR3, the DNA is TGTGCCTGGAGTGTAAGCCCCTCGGGTTCACCCCTCCACTTT.

V gene TRBV15 combines with J gene TRBJ2-7; D not certain. V was pared by 0 bases and J by 0 bases, with 18 bases between. This CDR3 is 18 amino acids long. From germline, CDR1 is LNHNV and CDR2 YYDKDF (reference sequence). As DNA, the CDR3 is TGTGCCACCAGCAGAGATGCTGGCCCGGGTCCAATCTCCTACGAGCAGTACTTC. Translated: CATSRDAGPGPISYEQYF.

This chain uses TRBV7-2 with TRBJ1-2, with a possible D match to TRBD1 (6 bases). Trimming shortened V by 1 base and J by 4 bases, and 10 bases separated the two germline ends. Germline V gives CDR1 SGHTA, CDR2 FQGNSA. The CDR3 extends over 14 amino acids. The DNA for the CDR3 is TGTGCCAGCAGCTTAGGAACAGGGATCTATGGCTACACCTTC. It specifies CASSLGTGIYGYTF.

The V and J genes are TRBV28 and TRBJ1-2, with 8 bases lining up with TRBD1. The germline CDR1 and CDR2 sequences are MDHEN and SYDVKM. Trimming took 4 bases from V and 4 from J; bases not matched to a gene: 11. This CDR3 is built from 16 residues. The CDR3 sequence: CASSSTGALTFYGYTF. In DNA, the CDR3 is TGTGCCAGCAGTTCGACAGGGGCCCTGACCTTCTATGGCTACACCTTC.

The chain links TRBV7-9 to TRBJ1-4; D unresolved. Germline V CDR1 and CDR2: SEHNR, FQNEAQ (reference sequence). There are 14 residues in the CDR3. Trimming left V 1 base short and J 3 bases short, with 6 bases between. The CDR3 DNA is TGTGCCAGCAGCTTAGTAAGGTCTAATGAAAAACTGTTTTTT. Protein product: CASSLVRSNEKLFF.

A single count supports this clone. V is TRBV7-9 and J is TRBJ2-7, with TRBD1 identical over 8 bases. There are 17 residues in the CDR3. The ends lost 8 bases at V and 0 bases at J; junction bases unmatched: 15. Germline V gene lookup returns CDR1 SEHNR and CDR2 FQNEAQ (reference sequence). For the CDR3, the DNA is TGTGCCAGCGGAGGGGGGAAACGGGACAGGAGCTCCTACGAGCAGTACTTC. It codes for CASGGGKRDRSSYEQYF. Combining the CDR3 with reference TRBV7-9 and TRBJ2-7 gives the whole variable domain DTGVSQNPRHKITKRGQNVTFRCDPISEHNRLYWYRQTLGQGPEFLTYFQNEAQLEKSRLLSDRFSAERPKGSFSTLEIQRTEQGDSAMYLCASGGGKRDRSSYEQYFGPGTRLTVT.